This T cell receptor (beta chain) was recorded in a study of patients and donors after allogeneic stem cell transplantation. Germline values: CDR1 SNHLY, CDR2 FYNNEI. The junction had 7 bases not matched to a gene; V was cut back by 5 bases and J by 1 base. The CDR3 is made up of 17 amino acids. TCRdb reprocessed the RT-PCR reads with MiXCR, giving one entry per CDR3 protein. Of about 960,000 distinct CDR3 sequences in the sample, approximately 19% were seen once. The origin of this receptor is a human donor who was either an allogeneic HSCT recipient or a stem cell or donor lymphocyte infusion donor (not recorded which). It is not recorded whose cells these are; they may come from a transplant donor. V usage is TRBV2 and J usage is TRBJ1-5; 11 bases map to TRBD1. Specimen: blood, either unsorted or a sorted T cell fraction (not recorded which). The CDR3 loop reads CASSQDRGQQSNQPQHF. For the CDR3, the DNA is TGTGCCAGCAGTCAGGACAGGGGGCAACAGAGCAATCAGCCCCAGCATTTT.